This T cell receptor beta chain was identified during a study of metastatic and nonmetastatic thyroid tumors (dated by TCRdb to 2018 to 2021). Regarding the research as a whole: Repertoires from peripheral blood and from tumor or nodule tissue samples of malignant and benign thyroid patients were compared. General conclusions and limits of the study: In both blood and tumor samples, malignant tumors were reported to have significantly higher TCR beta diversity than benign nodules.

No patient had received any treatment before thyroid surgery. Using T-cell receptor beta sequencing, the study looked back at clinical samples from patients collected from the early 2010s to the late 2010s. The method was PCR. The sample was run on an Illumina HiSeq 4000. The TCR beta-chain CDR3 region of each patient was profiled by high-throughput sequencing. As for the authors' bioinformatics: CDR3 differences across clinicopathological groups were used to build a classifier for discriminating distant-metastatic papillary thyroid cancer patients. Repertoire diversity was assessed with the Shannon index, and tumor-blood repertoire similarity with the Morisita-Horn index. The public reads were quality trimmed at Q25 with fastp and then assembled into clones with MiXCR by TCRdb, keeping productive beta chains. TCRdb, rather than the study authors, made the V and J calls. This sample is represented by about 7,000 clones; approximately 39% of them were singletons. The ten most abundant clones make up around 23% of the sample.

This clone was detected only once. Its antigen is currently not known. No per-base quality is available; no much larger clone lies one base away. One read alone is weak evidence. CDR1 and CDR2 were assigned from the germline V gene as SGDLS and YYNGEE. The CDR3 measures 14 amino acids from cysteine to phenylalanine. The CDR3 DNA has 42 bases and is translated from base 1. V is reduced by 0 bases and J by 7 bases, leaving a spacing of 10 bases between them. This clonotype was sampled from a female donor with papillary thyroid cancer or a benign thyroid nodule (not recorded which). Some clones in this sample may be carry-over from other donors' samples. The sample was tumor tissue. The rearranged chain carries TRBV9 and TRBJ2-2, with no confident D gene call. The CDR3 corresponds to CASSVAKGGGELFF. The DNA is TGTGCCAGCAGCGTAGCAAAGGGCGGCGGGGAGCTGTTTTTT.